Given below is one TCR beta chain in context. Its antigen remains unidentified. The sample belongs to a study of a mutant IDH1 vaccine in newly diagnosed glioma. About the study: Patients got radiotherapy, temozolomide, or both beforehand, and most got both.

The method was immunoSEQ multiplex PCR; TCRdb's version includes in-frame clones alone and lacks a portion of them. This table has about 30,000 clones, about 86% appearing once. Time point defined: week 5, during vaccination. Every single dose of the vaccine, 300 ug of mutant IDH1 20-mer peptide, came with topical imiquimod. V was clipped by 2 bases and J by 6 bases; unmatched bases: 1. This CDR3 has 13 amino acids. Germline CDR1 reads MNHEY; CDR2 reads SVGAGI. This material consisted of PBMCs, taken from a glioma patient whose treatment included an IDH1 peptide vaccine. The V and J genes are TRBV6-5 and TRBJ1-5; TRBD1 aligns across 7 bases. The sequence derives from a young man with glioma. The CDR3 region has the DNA TGTGCCAGCAGTTACAGGGGGCTTCAGCCCCAGCATTTT. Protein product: CASSYRGLQPQHF.